The 10 T cell receptor beta chains below all came from one sample that was sequenced in a study of shared clonotypes between healthy human individuals. Clones were sequenced by immunoSEQ multiplex PCR, and TCRdb holds only the in-frame ones, with some missing. In the table there are about 2.4 million clones, approximately 93% of which are singletons. The sequencing input was naive CD4+ T cells from PBMCs. Subset reported: CD45RA+ positively selected. The receptors stem from a man aged 18 to 30 in good health. Some clones in this sample may be carry-over from other donors' samples.

This clone was detected once. The chain joins TRBV7-3 to TRBJ1-2; D unresolved. With 3 bases removed from V and 8 bases from J, the gap between germline ends came to 13 bases. CDR3 size: 13 residues. The germline CDR1 and CDR2 sequences are SGHTA and FQGTGA. The CDR3 DNA is TGTGCCAGCAGCTTGTGGGCCGGCGGAGGCTACACCTTC. Its protein product is CASSLWAGGGYTF.

V usage is TRBV5-1 and J usage is TRBJ2-7; D possibly corresponds to TRBD2 (5 bases). The CDR3 consists of 14 residues. Germline V gene sequence: CDR1 SGHRS, CDR2 YFSETQ. V lost 1 base and J lost 5, with 13 bases in between. The CDR3 bases are TGCGCCAGCAGCTTGTTTCTAGAGGGAGACGAGCAGTACTTC. Translation gives CASSLFLEGDEQYF. The entire variable domain, with the rest obtained from reference TRBV5-1 and TRBJ2-7, is as follows: KAGVTQTPRYLIKTRGQQVTLSCSPISGHRSVSWYQQTPGQGLQFLFEYFSETQRNKGNFPGRFSGRQFSNSRSEMNVSTLELGDSALYLCASSLFLEGDEQYFGPGTRLTVT.

This sequence joins TRBV4-1 and TRBJ2-5; maybe TRBD2 (6 bases). The end of the DNA is better explained by TRBJ2-7, so the J call may be wrong. Germline CDR1 reads MGHRA; CDR2 reads YSYEKL. The CDR3 is 14 residues long. This CDR3 is CASSQVGRPYEQYF. DNA for the CDR3: TGCGCCAGCAGCCAAGTGGGGAGGCCCTACGAGCAGTACTTC.

This chain connects TRBV2 to TRBJ1-4; no definite D call. Germline CDR1 and CDR2: SNHLY and FYNNEI. This CDR3 contains 15 residues. Trimming took 4 bases from V and 0 from J, leaving 9 bases between them. The CDR3 DNA reads as TGTGCCAGCAGTGTTTCCCGTACAACTAATGAAAAACTGTTTTTT. It yields the protein CASSVSRTTNEKLFF.

The CDR3 sequence: CASSPGVQGDTEAFF. CDR3 nucleotide sequence: TGTGCCAGCTCACCCGGGGTACAGGGAGACACTGAAGCTTTCTTT. The chain couples TRBV18 to TRBJ1-1; the D gene is possibly TRBD1 (6 bases). V was clipped by 3 bases and J by 3 bases, with 14 bases between them. Germline V gene sequence: CDR1 KGHSH, CDR2 LQKENI. The CDR3 has 15 residues.

V and J are TRBV5-1 and TRBJ2-2, with no clear D. CDR3 length: 13 amino acids. CDR1 is SGHRS and CDR2 is YFSETQ in the germline V gene. Trimming took 2 bases from V and 6 from J, leaving 8 bases between them. CDR3 nucleotide sequence: TGCGCCAGCAGCTTACGACCTGCCGGGGAGCTGTTTTTT. Translation: CASSLRPAGELFF. The variable domain in full, with the rest retrieved from reference TRBV5-1 and TRBJ2-2, is KAGVTQTPRYLIKTRGQQVTLSCSPISGHRSVSWYQQTPGQGLQFLFEYFSETQRNKGNFPGRFSGRQFSNSRSEMNVSTLELGDSALYLCASSLRPAGELFFGEGSRLTVL.

V is TRBV5-6 and J is TRBJ1-2; 9 bases match TRBD1. The CDR3 covers 16 residues. Germline lookup yields CDR1 SGHDT and CDR2 YYEEEE. Germline trimming cut 3 bases from V and 7 bases from J; bases unmatched to any gene: 13. The CDR3 bases are TGTGCCAGCAGCTCGTTACACAGGGGGCTGGTGTTTGGCTACACCTTC. This gives the protein CASSSLHRGLVFGYTF.

J is TRBJ2-1 and V is TRBV4-1, with a tentative D call TRBD2 (5 bases). Germline V gene sequence: CDR1 MGHRA, CDR2 YSYEKL. V was pared by 0 bases and J by 7 bases, with 16 bases between. This CDR3 has 16 amino acids. This CDR3 is CASSQDRTRTANEQFF. The CDR3, as DNA: TGCGCCAGCAGCCAAGATCGCACGAGGACTGCGAATGAGCAGTTCTTC.

V and J are TRBV19 and TRBJ1-2; TRBD1 matches at 8 bases. The CDR3 contains 15 residues. The J segment lost 5 bases and the V segment lost 10 bases, leaving 15 bases of the junction unmatched. Per the germline V gene, CDR1 is LNHDA and CDR2 is SQIVND (reference sequence). CDR3 in amino acids: CATHAPGTGGYGYTF. As DNA, the CDR3 is TGTGCCACTCACGCACCGGGGACAGGTGGTTATGGCTACACCTTC.

The chain uses TRBV2 and TRBJ2-6; a weak D match, TRBD1 (6 bases). This CDR3 region has 17 residues. Germline V gene sequence: CDR1 SNHLY, CDR2 FYNNEI. Deletions cut 1 base from V and 4 bases from J, with 14 bases between. CDR3 in amino acids: CASSEGRGRSGANVLTF. The CDR3, as DNA: TGTGCCAGCAGTGAAGGCAGGGGACGTTCCGGGGCCAACGTCCTGACTTTC.